The 24 T cell receptor beta chains below come from one sample, sequenced in a study of blood T cell repertoires in COVID-19. Sequencing was performed with immunoSEQ multiplex PCR; in TCRdb, only in-frame clones are kept and a portion is missing. Of around 200,000 clones detected, roughly 85% appear once; the ten largest clones hold around 4.9%. The sample taken for sequencing was peripheral blood. These TCRs come from a woman older than 75 with acute or convalescent COVID-19.

The CDR3 spells CASSPGLSGNTIYF. The CDR3 nucleotides read TGTGCCAGCTCGCCGGGACTGTCTGGAAACACCATATATTTT. The gene calls are TRBV18 and TRBJ1-3, with D possibly TRBD1 on 5 matching bases. Germline V gives CDR1 KGHSH, CDR2 LQKENI. The CDR3 spans 14 residues. Trimming removed 6 bases from V and 1 base from J, with 10 bases in between.

This rearrangement joins TRBV6-5 to TRBJ1-4; 7 positions agree with TRBD1. CDR1 MNHEY and CDR2 SVGAGI come from the germline V gene. This CDR3 contains 14 residues. Trimming cost V 6 bases and J 7 bases; bases outside gene matches: 8. CDR3 in DNA: TGTGCCAGCAGGACGACAGGGTGGGGTGAAAAACTGTTTTTT. It yields the protein CASRTTGWGEKLFF.

The V gene is TRBV6-6, the J gene TRBJ1-1; the D is unclear. This CDR3 spans 14 amino acids. Germline V lookup: CDR1 MNHNY, CDR2 SVGAGI (reference sequence). The V end lost 1 base, the J end lost 3 bases, and 9 bases lay between the germline ends. CDR3 nucleotides: TGTGCCAGCAGTTACTTTGGGAGGGACACTGAAGCTTTCTTT. Translating it yields CASSYFGRDTEAFF.

This clone has just one count. The chain uses TRBV5-4 and TRBJ2-3, with a possible D match to TRBD1 (6 bases). From germline, CDR1 is SGHNT and CDR2 YYREEE (reference sequence). Trimming stripped 3 bases from V and 3 bases from J, with 17 bases between. There are 16 residues in the CDR3. The CDR3 protein is CASSSSKQGSTDTQYF. In nucleotides, the CDR3 is TGTGCCAGCAGCTCATCCAAACAGGGTTCGACAGATACGCAGTATTTT. Complete variable domain (other parts from reference TRBV5-4 and TRBJ2-3): ETGVTQSPTHLIKTRGQQVTLRCSSQSGHNTVSWYQQALGQGPQFIFQYYREEENGRGNFPPRFSGLQFPNYSSELNVNALELDDSALYLCASSSSKQGSTDTQYFGPGTRLTVL.

V usage is TRBV30 and J usage is TRBJ2-2; 11 positions agree with TRBD1. Losses at the gene ends were 5 bases for V and 5 bases for J; bases not matched to a gene: 13. CDR1 is GTSNPN, CDR2 SVGIG, per germline (reference sequence). The CDR3 is 17 residues long. CDR3 amino acids: CAWGLGTGGVWTGELFF. In nucleotides, the CDR3 is TGTGCCTGGGGACTAGGGACAGGGGGTGTTTGGACCGGGGAGCTGTTTTTT.

V and J are TRBV5-1 and TRBJ2-3; D remains ambiguous. Germline V gene lookup returns CDR1 SGHRS and CDR2 YFSETQ. The CDR3 covers 16 residues. V shed 4 bases and J shed 3 bases, with 18 bases lying between them. As DNA, the CDR3 is TGCGCCAGCAGCCCGACCCCCCGGAGATCTACAGATACGCAGTATTTT. This gives the protein CASSPTPRRSTDTQYF.

This chain links TRBV9 with TRBJ1-5; D unresolved. The CDR3 sequence is 14 residues long. Germline CDR1 and CDR2: SGDLS and YYNGEE. V was clipped by 0 bases and J by 4 bases, with 8 bases between them. The CDR3 sequence is CASSVEGGNQPQHF. The CDR3 bases are TGTGCCAGCAGCGTAGAAGGCGGGAATCAGCCCCAGCATTTT.

The chain carries TRBV28 and TRBJ1-4; the match to TRBD1 covers 7 bases. J gave up 6 bases and V 4 bases, and 5 bases lay outside the gene matches. This CDR3 spans 14 amino acids. Germline-derived CDR1 and CDR2 are MDHEN and SYDVKM. CDR3 region: CASSSRGVDEKLFF. The CDR3 nucleotides read TGTGCCAGCAGTTCCAGGGGGGTGGATGAAAAACTGTTTTTT.

This chain uses TRBV3-1 (or the pseudogene TRBV3-2) with TRBJ1-2; TRBD1 might be the D (5 bases). This CDR3 comprises 11 residues. Germline V gene sequence: CDR1 LGHDT, CDR2 YNNKEL (reference sequence). Deletions cut 3 bases from V and 8 bases from J, with 7 bases between. Written as DNA, the CDR3 is TGTGCCAGCAGCCAGCCAGGGGGCTACACCTTC. Translation gives CASSQPGGYTF.

This CDR3 reads CASKEYGDTGELFF. CDR3 DNA sequence: TGCGCCAGCAAAGAGTATGGAGACACCGGGGAGCTGTTTTTT. The gene calls are TRBV5-1 and TRBJ2-2; D not certain. Germline V gene sequence: CDR1 SGHRS, CDR2 YFSETQ. Trimming pared 6 bases from V and 3 bases from J, leaving 12 bases between. The CDR3 totals 14 residues.

The chain employs TRBV11-2 and TRBJ1-4, with TRBD1 identical over 11 bases. The trim removed 1 base at V and 8 bases at J, leaving 6 bases unmatched. This CDR3 spans 16 amino acids. Germline CDR1 and CDR2: SGHAT and FQNNGV. This CDR3 is CASSLGDRGVGEKLFF. CDR3 in DNA: TGTGCCAGCAGCTTAGGGGACAGGGGGGTTGGGGAAAAACTGTTTTTT.

The V and J genes are TRBV10-2 and TRBJ2-1; tentatively, D is TRBD2 (5 bases). Trimming shortened V by 5 bases and J by 3 bases, and 17 bases separated the two germline ends. Germline V gives CDR1 WSHSY, CDR2 SAAADI. This CDR3 comprises 16 residues. The CDR3 region has the DNA TGCGCCAGCAGTTCCGACTACCTCTCCGACTACAATGAGCAGTTCTTC. Protein product: CASSSDYLSDYNEQFF.

The chain uses TRBV6-5 and TRBJ1-6; D is unclear. Looked up from germline, CDR1 is MNHEY and CDR2 is SVGAGI. The CDR3 length is 14 residues. V was cut by 0 bases and J by 4 bases, with 4 bases left in between. The CDR3 loop is CASSYSRYNSPLHF. CDR3 sequence (DNA): TGTGCCAGCAGTTACTCCCGGTATAATTCACCCCTCCACTTT.

This sequence joins TRBV11-2 and TRBJ1-1; D is possibly TRBD1 (5 bases). The CDR3 is 16 amino acids. V dropped 3 bases and J dropped 1 base, with 15 bases sitting between them. Germline V gene data show CDR1 as SGHAT and CDR2 as FQNNGV. CDR3 sequence: CASSLRWGQKNTEAFF. In DNA, the CDR3 is TGTGCCAGCAGCTTGCGGTGGGGCCAGAAGAACACTGAAGCTTTCTTT. The full variable domain, with the rest looked up from reference TRBV11-2 and TRBJ1-1, is EAGVAQSPRYKIIEKRQSVAFWCNPISGHATLYWYQQILGQGPKLLIQFQNNGVVDDSQLPKDRFSAERLKGVDSTLKIQPAKLEDSAVYLCASSLRWGQKNTEAFFGQGTRLTVV.

On this clone itself: The sample holds other DNA sequences that translate to the same CDR3. The V gene is TRBV5-1, the J gene TRBJ1-3; possible D gene TRBD1, 6 bases. Trimming left V 1 base short and J 4 bases short, with 9 bases between. This CDR3 comprises 14 residues. Germline V gene data show CDR1 as SGHRS and CDR2 as YFSETQ. The CDR3 nucleotides read TGCGCCAGCAGCTTGACAGGGTCCGGAAACACCATATATTTT. The encoded protein is CASSLTGSGNTIYF.

The chain uses TRBV2 and TRBJ2-3, with unresolved D. Looked up from germline, CDR1 is SNHLY and CDR2 is FYNNEI. The CDR3 consists of 13 residues. Trimming stripped 3 bases from V and 5 bases from J, with 9 bases between. The CDR3 DNA is TGTGCCAGCAGTGACCGCTACCTAGATACGCAGTATTTT. This translates into CASSDRYLDTQYF.

The chain joins TRBV19 to TRBJ1-2; TRBD1 agrees at 8 bases. Losses at the gene ends were 5 bases for V and 4 bases for J; bases not matched to a gene: 3. The CDR3 has 13 amino acids. The germline CDR1 and CDR2 sequences are LNHDA and SQIVND (reference sequence). The CDR3 spells CASSWDRSYGYTF. In nucleotides, the CDR3 is TGTGCCAGTAGTTGGGACAGGAGCTATGGCTACACCTTC.

The chain uses TRBV6-5 and TRBJ2-2; TRBD2 matches 8 bases. The CDR3 contains 14 residues. Germline values: CDR1 MNHEY, CDR2 SVGAGI. After removal of 6 bases from V and 6 bases from J, the junction contained 6 bases not matched to a gene. CDR3 in amino acids: CASRVRREAGELFF. CDR3 sequence (DNA): TGTGCCAGCAGGGTCCGGCGGGAGGCCGGGGAGCTGTTTTTT.

The chain uses TRBV6-5 and TRBJ2-2; 7 bases fit TRBD1. The CDR3 sequence is 14 residues long. J lost 1 base, V lost 7 bases, and 3 bases had no gene match. Germline CDR1 and CDR2: MNHEY and SVGAGI. CDR3 sequence reads: CASKTGLNTGELFF. The CDR3 nucleotides are TGTGCCAGCAAGACAGGGTTGAACACCGGGGAGCTGTTTTTT.

The chain is built from TRBV7-2 and TRBJ1-1; D perhaps matches TRBD1 (6 bases). Trimming shortened V by 6 bases and J by 4 bases, and 18 bases separated the two germline ends. Germline-derived CDR1 and CDR2 are SGHTA and FQGNSA. The CDR3 has 15 amino acids. CDR3 loop: CASRQTGLGGTEAFF. The CDR3 DNA is TGTGCCAGCAGACAAACAGGGCTAGGAGGCACTGAAGCTTTCTTT.

This clone was recorded a few times. The chain links TRBV2 to TRBJ1-4; D remains ambiguous. The germline V and J ends were trimmed by 5 bases and 0 bases, with 13 bases remaining between them. The CDR3 extends over 16 amino acids. Germline V gene lookup returns CDR1 SNHLY and CDR2 FYNNEI. CDR3 region: CASSYTQTATNEKLFF. The CDR3 nucleotides read TGTGCCAGCAGTTACACTCAGACTGCAACTAATGAAAAACTGTTTTTT.

The chain combines TRBV7-2 with TRBJ1-1; no definite D call. Germline V gene data show CDR1 as SGHTA and CDR2 as FQGNSA. Trimming pared 1 base from V and 0 bases from J, leaving 9 bases between. This CDR3 is 15 amino acids long. The DNA of the CDR3 is TGTGCCAGCAGCTTAGGGCAGGTTCTGAACACTGAAGCTTTCTTT. Translation gives CASSLGQVLNTEAFF.

CDR3 protein: CASRREQGAHNSPLHF. DNA for the CDR3: TGTGCCAGCAGGCGTGAACAGGGGGCGCATAATTCACCCCTCCACTTT. V is TRBV6-4 and J is TRBJ1-6; 9 nucleotides agree with TRBD1. Germline values: CDR1 MRHNA, CDR2 SNTAGT. The CDR3 length is 16 residues. Trimming cost V 6 bases and J 5 bases; bases outside gene matches: 8.

Details on this clone: The identical CDR3 is also encoded by other nucleotide sequences in the sample. The V and J genes are TRBV18 and TRBJ2-3, with 11 bases that match TRBD2. CDR1 is KGHSH, CDR2 LQKENI, per germline. This CDR3 has 16 amino acids. V gave up 3 bases and J gave up 3 bases; unmatched junction bases: 5. The DNA of the CDR3 is TGTGCCAGCTCACCGGGGCTAGCGGGAGGAACAGATACGCAGTATTTT. Protein sequence: CASSPGLAGGTDTQYF. The entire variable domain, with the rest obtained from reference TRBV18 and TRBJ2-3, is as follows: NAGVMQNPRHLVRRRGQEARLRCSPMKGHSHVYWYRQLPEEGLKFMVYLQKENIIDESGMPKERFSAEFPKEGPSILRIQQVVRGDSAAYFCASSPGLAGGTDTQYFGPGTRLTVL.